What follows are 10 T cell receptor beta chains derived from one specimen sequenced in a study of beta chain features in type 1 diabetes. Study results and caveats: Shortening that was moderate but significant affected the TCRB CDR3s of Type 1 diabetes patients in all four CD4+ subsets.

Their target antigens are unknown. The entirety of the isolated RNA underwent reverse transcription, so expressed TCRB transcripts were sequenced. Generated by immunoSEQ multiplex PCR, the TCRdb table keeps only in-frame clones and is missing some. The data hold 640,000 or so clones, with around an eighth observed a single time. Sequenced input: naive CD4+ T cells from blood. Receptors originate from a man aged 18 to 35 with type 1 diabetes.

This clone has a handful of counts. V gene TRBV14 combines with J gene TRBJ1-6, with a tentative D call TRBD1 (6 bases). The germline V gene encodes CDR1 SGHDN and CDR2 FVKESK. The V end lost 4 bases, the J end lost 10 bases, and 17 bases lay between the germline ends. This CDR3 has 15 amino acids. The CDR3 reads CASSPGGAHGSPLHF. CDR3 nucleotide sequence: TGTGCCAGCAGCCCTGGGGGGGCCCATGGGTCACCCCTCCACTTT. The entire variable domain, with the rest obtained from reference TRBV14 and TRBJ1-6, is as follows: EAGVTQFPSHSVIEKGQTVTLRCDPISGHDNLYWYRRVMGKEIKFLLHFVKESKQDESGMPNNRFLAERTGGTYSTLKVQPAELEDSGVYFCASSPGGAHGSPLHFGNGTRLTVT.

This clone was picked up one time. This chain connects TRBV6-6 to TRBJ1-6; TRBD1 matches 9 bases. CDR1 and CDR2 from the germline V gene are MNHNY and SVGAGI (reference sequence). This CDR3 is built from 16 residues. With V trimmed by 7 bases and J by 9 bases, 13 bases remained unmatched. The CDR3 bases are TGTGCCAGCACAACAGGGGGCGCTCAACGTAGTTCACCCCTCCACTTT. It translates to CASTTGGAQRSSPLHF.

There are a few counts of this clone. This chain connects TRBV20-1 to TRBJ1-1; D remains ambiguous. The CDR3 is made up of 11 amino acids. CDR1 DFQATT and CDR2 SNEGSKA come from the germline V gene (reference sequence). Trimming stripped 2 bases from V and 10 bases from J, with 11 bases between. The CDR3 loop reads CSARYALGAFF. The CDR3 DNA reads TGCAGTGCTAGATACGCCCTAGGAGCTTTCTTT.

The genes are TRBV7-2 and TRBJ2-7; D may be TRBD1 (7 bases). Trimming removed 1 base at V and 7 bases at J, with 14 bases between. Per germline, CDR1 SGHTA and CDR2 FQGNSA. The CDR3 loop spans 14 amino acids. In DNA form, the CDR3 reads TGTGCCAGCAGCTTAGAGGTGCCAGGGGGGGAGCAGTACTTC. Protein: CASSLEVPGGEQYF.

This clone was recorded a few times. The chain has TRBV28 and TRBJ1-5; D is possibly TRBD1 (5 bases). V was cut by 7 bases and J by 3 bases, with 10 bases left in between. Germline values: CDR1 MDHEN, CDR2 SYDVKM. The CDR3 contains 13 residues. CDR3 DNA: TGTGCCAGCATGGGGCAGGTCAATCAGCCCCAGCATTTT. It codes for CASMGQVNQPQHF.

The rearrangement joins TRBV5-6 to TRBJ1-5; 10 nucleotides align to TRBD1. Germline V gene lookup returns CDR1 SGHDT and CDR2 YYEEEE. J gave up 3 bases and V 3 bases, and 9 bases lay outside the gene matches. The CDR3 loop spans 17 amino acids. Written as DNA, the CDR3 is TGTGCCAGCAGCTGGGGAGGGACAGGGGCCTTCAATCAGCCCCAGCATTTT. Protein sequence: CASSWGGTGAFNQPQHF. Variable domain in full (rest from reference TRBV5-6 and TRBJ1-5): DAGVTQSPTHLIKTRGQQVTLRCSPKSGHDTVSWYQQALGQGPQFIFQYYEEEERQRGNFPDRFSGHQFPNYSSELNVNALLLGDSALYLCASSWGGTGAFNQPQHFGDGTRLSIL.

There are a few counts of this clone. The chain recombines TRBV28 with TRBJ2-3, with 14 nucleotides matching TRBD2. Germline V lookup: CDR1 MDHEN, CDR2 SYDVKM. This CDR3 has 16 amino acids. The J segment lost 1 base and the V segment lost 7 bases, leaving 4 bases of the junction unmatched. The CDR3, as DNA: TGTGCCAGCATCGGGACTAGCGGGGGTGGCACAGATACGCAGTATTTT. This translates into CASIGTSGGGTDTQYF. The whole variable domain, filled in from reference TRBV28 and TRBJ2-3, reads DVKVTQSSRYLVKRTGEKVFLECVQDMDHENMFWYRQDPGLGLRLIYFSYDVKMKEKGDIPEGYSVSREKKERFSLILESASTNQTSMYLCASIGTSGGGTDTQYFGPGTRLTVL.

The chain employs TRBV7-8 and TRBJ1-6, with D unresolved. This CDR3 spans 15 amino acids. Germline assignment: CDR1 SGHVS and CDR2 FQNEAQ. V was cut by 5 bases and J by 9 bases, with 17 bases left in between. The CDR3 DNA reads TGTGCCAGCAGCCTCCGAGACCCGGGCAGTTCACCCCTCCACTTT. Translated, it gives CASSLRDPGSSPLHF.

J is TRBJ1-4 and V is TRBV6-6; D is unresolved. The ends were cut back, 4 bases at V and 8 bases at J, with 17 bases in the middle. The germline CDR1 and CDR2 sequences are MNHNY and SVGAGI (reference sequence). The CDR3 is made up of 15 amino acids. This CDR3 reads CASSFLRGRREKLFF. The DNA of the CDR3 is TGTGCCAGCAGTTTCCTAAGAGGCAGACGCGAAAAACTGTTTTTT.

The gene calls are TRBV18 and TRBJ1-2, with D tentatively TRBD1 (6 bases). CDR3 length: 13 amino acids. Germline values: CDR1 KGHSH, CDR2 LQKENI. V was pared by 3 bases and J by 3 bases, with 8 bases between. The CDR3 loop reads CASSPGTHYGYTF. The CDR3 DNA reads TGTGCCAGCTCACCGGGGACACACTATGGCTACACCTTC. The entire variable domain, with the rest obtained from reference TRBV18 and TRBJ1-2, is as follows: NAGVMQNPRHLVRRRGQEARLRCSPMKGHSHVYWYRQLPEEGLKFMVYLQKENIIDESGMPKERFSAEFPKEGPSILRIQQVVRGDSAAYFCASSPGTHYGYTFGSGTRLTVV.